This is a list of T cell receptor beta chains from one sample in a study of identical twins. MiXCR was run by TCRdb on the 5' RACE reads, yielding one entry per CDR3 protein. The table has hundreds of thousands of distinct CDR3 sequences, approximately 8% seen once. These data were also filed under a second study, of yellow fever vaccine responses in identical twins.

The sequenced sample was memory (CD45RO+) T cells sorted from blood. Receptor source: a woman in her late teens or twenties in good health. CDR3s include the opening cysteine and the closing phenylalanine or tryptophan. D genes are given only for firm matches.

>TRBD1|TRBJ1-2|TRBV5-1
CASSLEDIDRVYYGYTF
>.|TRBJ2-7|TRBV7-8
CASTSSFPSRNSNEQYF
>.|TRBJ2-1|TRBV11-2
CASSQLGVGEQFF
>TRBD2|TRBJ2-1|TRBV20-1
CSAPGRPPISYNEQFF
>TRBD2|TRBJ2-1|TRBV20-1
CSARDPERDEAYNEQFF
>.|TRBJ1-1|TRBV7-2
CASSASVTGNTEAFF
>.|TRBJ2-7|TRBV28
CASNYGCTSYEQYF
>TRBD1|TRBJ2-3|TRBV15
CATSINRGPDTQYF
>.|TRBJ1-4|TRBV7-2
CASSLVGAFSGKLFF
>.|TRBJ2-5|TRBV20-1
CSGVRMETQYF
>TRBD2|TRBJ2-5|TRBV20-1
CSGGLAFEETQYF
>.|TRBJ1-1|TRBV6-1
CASSDIRDGLGQAFF
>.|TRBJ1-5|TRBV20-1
CSARQVFEQPQHF
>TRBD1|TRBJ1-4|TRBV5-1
CASSLGQGSGGEKLFF
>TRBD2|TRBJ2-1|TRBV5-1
CASSLAVTSGSGVEQFF
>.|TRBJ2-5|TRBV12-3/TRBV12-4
CASSRLFGIFGQETQYF
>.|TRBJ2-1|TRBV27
CASSSRAGQTYNEQFF
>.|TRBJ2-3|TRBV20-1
CSAREGAPSTDTQYF
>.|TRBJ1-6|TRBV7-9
CASSEGSYNSPLHF
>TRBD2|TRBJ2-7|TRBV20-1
CSARGTSGSYEQYF
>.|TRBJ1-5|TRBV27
CAIPRGEQPQHF
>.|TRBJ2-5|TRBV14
CASSQDFLETQYF
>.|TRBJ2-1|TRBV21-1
CASGKTSGRRDEQFF
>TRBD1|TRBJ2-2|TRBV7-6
CASSPDRPNTGELFF
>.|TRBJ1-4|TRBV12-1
CAGSLDRNEKLFF
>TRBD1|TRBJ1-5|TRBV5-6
CASSLSGTGPSGNQPQHF
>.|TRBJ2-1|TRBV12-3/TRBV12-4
CASSTRINEQFF
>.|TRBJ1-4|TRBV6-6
CASSAGPEKLFF
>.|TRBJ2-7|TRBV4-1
CASSQDSPGRPDEQYF
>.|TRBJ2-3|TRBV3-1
CASSQVWGKDTQYF
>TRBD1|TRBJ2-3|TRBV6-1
CATTGHDTQYF